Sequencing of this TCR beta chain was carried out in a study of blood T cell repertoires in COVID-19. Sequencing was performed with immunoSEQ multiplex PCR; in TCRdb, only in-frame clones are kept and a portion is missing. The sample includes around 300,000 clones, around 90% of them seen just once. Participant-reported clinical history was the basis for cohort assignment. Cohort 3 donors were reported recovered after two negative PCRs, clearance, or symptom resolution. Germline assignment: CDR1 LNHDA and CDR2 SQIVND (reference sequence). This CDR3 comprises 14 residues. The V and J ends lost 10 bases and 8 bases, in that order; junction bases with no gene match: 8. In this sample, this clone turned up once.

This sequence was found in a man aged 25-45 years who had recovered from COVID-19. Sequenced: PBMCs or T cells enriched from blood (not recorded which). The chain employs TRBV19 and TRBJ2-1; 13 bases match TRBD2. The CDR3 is CATELAGGLDEQFF. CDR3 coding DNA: TGTGCCACTGAACTAGCGGGGGGGCTCGATGAGCAGTTCTTC. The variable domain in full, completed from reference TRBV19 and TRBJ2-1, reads DGGITQSPKYLFRKEGQNVTLSCEQNLNHDAMYWYRQDPGQGLRLIYYSQIVNDFQKGDIAEGYSVSREKKESFPLTVTSAQKNPTAFYLCATELAGGLDEQFFGPGTRLTVL.